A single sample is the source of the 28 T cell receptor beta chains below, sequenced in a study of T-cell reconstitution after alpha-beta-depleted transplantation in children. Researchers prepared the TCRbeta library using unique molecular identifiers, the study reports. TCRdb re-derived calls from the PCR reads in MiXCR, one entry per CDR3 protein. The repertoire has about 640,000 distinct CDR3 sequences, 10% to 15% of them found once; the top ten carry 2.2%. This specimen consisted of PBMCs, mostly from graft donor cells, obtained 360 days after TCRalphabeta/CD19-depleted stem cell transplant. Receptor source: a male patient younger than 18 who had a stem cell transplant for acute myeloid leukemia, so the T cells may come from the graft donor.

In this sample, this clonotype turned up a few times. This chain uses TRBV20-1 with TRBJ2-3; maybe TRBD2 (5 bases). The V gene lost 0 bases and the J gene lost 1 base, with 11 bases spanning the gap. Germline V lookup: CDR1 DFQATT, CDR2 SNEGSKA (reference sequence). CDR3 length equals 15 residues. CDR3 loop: CSARDRSGRTDTQYF. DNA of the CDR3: TGCAGTGCTAGAGATAGGAGCGGTCGCACAGATACGCAGTATTTT.

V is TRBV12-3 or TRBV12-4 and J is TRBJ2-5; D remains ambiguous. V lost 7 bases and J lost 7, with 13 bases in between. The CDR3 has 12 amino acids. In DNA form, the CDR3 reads TGTGCCAGCACCCCACTAATCGGGACCCAGTACTTC. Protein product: CASTPLIGTQYF.

This chain's CDR3 is CASSYSPGGYNEQFF. The CDR3 nucleotides are TGTGCCAGCAGTTACTCTCCAGGGGGCTACAATGAGCAGTTCTTC. This chain links TRBV6-5 with TRBJ2-1; 7 bases map to TRBD1. V gave up 0 bases and J gave up 3 bases; unmatched junction bases: 2. Germline lookup yields CDR1 MNHEY and CDR2 SVGAGI. The CDR3 runs to 15 residues.

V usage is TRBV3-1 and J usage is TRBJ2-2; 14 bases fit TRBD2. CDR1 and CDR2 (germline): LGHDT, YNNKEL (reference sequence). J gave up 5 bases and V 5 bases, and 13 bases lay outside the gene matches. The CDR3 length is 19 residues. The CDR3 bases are TGTGCCAGCAGCTCCCCCGAGGGACTAGCGGGAGTTGGTACCGGGGAGCTGTTTTTT. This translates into CASSSPEGLAGVGTGELFF.

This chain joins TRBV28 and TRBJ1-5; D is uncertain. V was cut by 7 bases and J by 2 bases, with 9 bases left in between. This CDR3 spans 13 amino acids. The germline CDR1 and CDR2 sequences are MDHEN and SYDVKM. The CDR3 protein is CASIRGGNQPQHF. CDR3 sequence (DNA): TGTGCCAGCATCCGGGGAGGCAATCAGCCCCAGCATTTT.

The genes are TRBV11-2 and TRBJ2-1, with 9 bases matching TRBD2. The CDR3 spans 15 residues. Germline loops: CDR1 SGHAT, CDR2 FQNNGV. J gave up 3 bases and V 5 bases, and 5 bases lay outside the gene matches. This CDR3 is CASSLLAGNYNEQFF. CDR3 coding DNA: TGTGCCAGCAGCCTACTAGCGGGTAACTACAATGAGCAGTTCTTC.

The CDR3 region is CASSFRTKGANVLTF. The DNA for the CDR3 is TGTGCCAGTAGTTTCAGGACGAAAGGGGCCAACGTCCTGACTTTC. The V call is TRBV19, the J call TRBJ2-6; D ambiguous. The germline V gene encodes CDR1 LNHDA and CDR2 SQIVND (reference sequence). V was clipped by 5 bases and J by 4 bases, with 12 bases between them. The CDR3 runs 15 residues.

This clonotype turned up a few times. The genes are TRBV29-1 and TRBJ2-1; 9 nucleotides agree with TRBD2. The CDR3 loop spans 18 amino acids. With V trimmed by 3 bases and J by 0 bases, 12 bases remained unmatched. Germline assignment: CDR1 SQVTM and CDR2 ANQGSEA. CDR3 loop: CSVDSLAGFPGSYNEQFF. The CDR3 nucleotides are TGCAGCGTTGATTCACTAGCGGGCTTCCCAGGCTCCTACAATGAGCAGTTCTTC.

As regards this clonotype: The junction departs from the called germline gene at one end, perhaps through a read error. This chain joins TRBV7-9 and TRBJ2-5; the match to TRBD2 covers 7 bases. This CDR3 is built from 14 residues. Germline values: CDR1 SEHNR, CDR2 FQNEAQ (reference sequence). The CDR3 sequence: CASSSIRDYSPASF. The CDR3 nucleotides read TGTGCCAGCAGTTCCATCCGGGACTACTCTCCAGCCAGCTTC.

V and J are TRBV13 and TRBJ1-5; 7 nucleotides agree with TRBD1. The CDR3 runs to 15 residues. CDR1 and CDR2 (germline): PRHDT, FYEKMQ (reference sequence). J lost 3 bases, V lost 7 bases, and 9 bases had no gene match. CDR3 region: CASIRGTEDNQPQHF. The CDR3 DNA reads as TGTGCCAGCATTCGGGGGACAGAGGACAATCAGCCCCAGCATTTT.

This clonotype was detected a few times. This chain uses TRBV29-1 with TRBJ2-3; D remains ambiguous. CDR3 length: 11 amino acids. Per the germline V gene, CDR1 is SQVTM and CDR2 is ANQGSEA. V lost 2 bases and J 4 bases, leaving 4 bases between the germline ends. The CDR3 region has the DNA TGCAGCGTTGAATTTGCAGATACGCAGTATTTT. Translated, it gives CSVEFADTQYF.

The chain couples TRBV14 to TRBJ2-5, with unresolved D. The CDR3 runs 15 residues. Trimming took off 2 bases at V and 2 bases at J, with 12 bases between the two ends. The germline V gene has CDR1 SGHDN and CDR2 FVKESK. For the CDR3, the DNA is TGTGCCAGCAGCCAACACCGGCACCGACAAGAGACCCAGTACTTC. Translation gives CASSQHRHRQETQYF.

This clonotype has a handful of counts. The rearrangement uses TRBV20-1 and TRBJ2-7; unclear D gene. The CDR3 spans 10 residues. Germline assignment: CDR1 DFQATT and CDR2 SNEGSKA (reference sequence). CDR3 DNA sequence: TGCAGCTTGTCCAACGACGAGCAGTACTTC. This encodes CSLSNDEQYF.

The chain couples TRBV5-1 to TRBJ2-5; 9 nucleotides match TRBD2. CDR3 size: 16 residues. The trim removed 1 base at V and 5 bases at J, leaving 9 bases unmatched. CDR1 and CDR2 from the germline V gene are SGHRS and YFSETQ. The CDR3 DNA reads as TGCGCCAGCAGCTTGATCCCTAGCGGGATAGCTGAGACCCAGTACTTC. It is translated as CASSLIPSGIAETQYF.

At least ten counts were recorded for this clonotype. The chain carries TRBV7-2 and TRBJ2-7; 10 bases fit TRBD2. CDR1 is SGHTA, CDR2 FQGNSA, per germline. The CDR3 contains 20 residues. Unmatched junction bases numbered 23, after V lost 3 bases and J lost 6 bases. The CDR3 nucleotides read TGTGCCAGCAGCTTTAGGCTCCCCGATGACAGACTAGCGGGTAATAGCGAGCAGTACTTC. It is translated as CASSFRLPDDRLAGNSEQYF.

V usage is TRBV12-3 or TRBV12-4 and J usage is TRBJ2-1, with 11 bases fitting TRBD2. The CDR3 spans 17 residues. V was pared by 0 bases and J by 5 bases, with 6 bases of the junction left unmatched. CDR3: CASSLATTSGVHNEQFF. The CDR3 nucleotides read TGTGCCAGCAGTTTAGCTACGACTAGCGGGGTCCACAATGAGCAGTTCTTC.

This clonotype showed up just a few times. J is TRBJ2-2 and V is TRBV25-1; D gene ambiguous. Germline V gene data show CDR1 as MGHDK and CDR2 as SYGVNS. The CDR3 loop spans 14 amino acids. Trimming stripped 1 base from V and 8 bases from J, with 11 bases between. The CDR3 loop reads CASSEFVPPGELFF. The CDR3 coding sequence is TGTGCCAGCAGTGAATTCGTCCCCCCGGGGGAGCTGTTTTTT.

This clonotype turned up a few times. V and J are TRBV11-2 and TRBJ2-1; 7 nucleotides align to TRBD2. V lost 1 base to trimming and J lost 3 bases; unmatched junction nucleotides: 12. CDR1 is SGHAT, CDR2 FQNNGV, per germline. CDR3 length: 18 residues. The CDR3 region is CASSLGPIAGHRYNEQFF. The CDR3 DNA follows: TGTGCCAGCAGCTTAGGCCCAATAGCGGGCCACCGCTACAATGAGCAGTTCTTC.

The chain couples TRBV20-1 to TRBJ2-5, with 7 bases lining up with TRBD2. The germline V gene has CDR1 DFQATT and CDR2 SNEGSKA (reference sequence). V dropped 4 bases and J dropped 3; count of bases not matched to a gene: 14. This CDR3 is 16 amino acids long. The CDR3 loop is CSAIPTSLSPKETQYF. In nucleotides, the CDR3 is TGCAGTGCTATCCCGACTAGCCTGTCCCCTAAAGAGACCCAGTACTTC.

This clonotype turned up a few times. The CDR3 DNA sequence: TGTGCCAGCAGTTTAGGGCGGGGGCGCACAGATACGCAGTATTTT. Its protein is CASSLGRGRTDTQYF. The chain couples TRBV12-3 or TRBV12-4 to TRBJ2-3, with D possibly TRBD2 on 7 matching bases. The CDR3 is 15 residues long. V lost 1 base and J lost 1, with 9 bases in between.

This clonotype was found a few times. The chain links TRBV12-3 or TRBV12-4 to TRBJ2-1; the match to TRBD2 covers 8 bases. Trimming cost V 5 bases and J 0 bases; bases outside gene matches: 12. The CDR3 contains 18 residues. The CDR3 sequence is CASSPPRLAGGSYNEQFF. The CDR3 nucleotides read TGTGCCAGCAGTCCCCCGCGGCTAGCGGGTGGCTCCTACAATGAGCAGTTCTTC.

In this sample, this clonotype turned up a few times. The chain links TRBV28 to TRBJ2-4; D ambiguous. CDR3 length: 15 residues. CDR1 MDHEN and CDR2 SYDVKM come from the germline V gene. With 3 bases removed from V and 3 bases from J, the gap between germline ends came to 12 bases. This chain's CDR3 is CASSFGEYGKNIQYF. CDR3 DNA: TGTGCCAGCAGTTTTGGGGAATACGGCAAAAACATTCAGTACTTC.

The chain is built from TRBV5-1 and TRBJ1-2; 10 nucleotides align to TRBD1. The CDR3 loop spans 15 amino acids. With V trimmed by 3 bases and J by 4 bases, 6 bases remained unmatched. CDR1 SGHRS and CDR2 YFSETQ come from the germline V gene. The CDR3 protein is CASSYPDRGIYGYTF. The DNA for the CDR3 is TGCGCCAGCAGCTACCCGGACAGGGGGATCTATGGCTACACCTTC.

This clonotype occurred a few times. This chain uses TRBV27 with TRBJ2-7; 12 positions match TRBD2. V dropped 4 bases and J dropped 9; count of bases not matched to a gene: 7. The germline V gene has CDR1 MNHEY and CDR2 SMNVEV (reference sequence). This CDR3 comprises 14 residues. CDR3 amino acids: CASSSLAGGPRQYF. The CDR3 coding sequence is TGTGCCAGCAGTTCCCTAGCGGGAGGGCCTCGGCAGTACTTC.

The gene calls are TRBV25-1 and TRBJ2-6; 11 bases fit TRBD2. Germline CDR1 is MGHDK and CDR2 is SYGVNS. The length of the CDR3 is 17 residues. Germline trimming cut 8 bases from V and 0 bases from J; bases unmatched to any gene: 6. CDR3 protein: CASSPSGGSSGANVLTF. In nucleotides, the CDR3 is TGTGCCAGCTCCCCTAGCGGGGGGAGCTCTGGGGCCAACGTCCTGACTTTC.

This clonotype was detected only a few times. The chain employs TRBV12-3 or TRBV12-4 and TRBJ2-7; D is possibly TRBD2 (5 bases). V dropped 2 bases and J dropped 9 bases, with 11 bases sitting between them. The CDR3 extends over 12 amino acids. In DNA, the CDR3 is TGTGCCAGCAGTTTAATCTCCGAGGGGCAGTACTTC. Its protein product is CASSLISEGQYF.

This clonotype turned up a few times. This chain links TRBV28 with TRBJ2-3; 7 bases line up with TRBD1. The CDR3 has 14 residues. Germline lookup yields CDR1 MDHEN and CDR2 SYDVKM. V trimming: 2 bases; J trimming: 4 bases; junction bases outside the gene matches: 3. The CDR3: CASSLQGTADTQYF. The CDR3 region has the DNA TGTGCCAGCAGTTTACAGGGGACAGCAGATACGCAGTATTTT.

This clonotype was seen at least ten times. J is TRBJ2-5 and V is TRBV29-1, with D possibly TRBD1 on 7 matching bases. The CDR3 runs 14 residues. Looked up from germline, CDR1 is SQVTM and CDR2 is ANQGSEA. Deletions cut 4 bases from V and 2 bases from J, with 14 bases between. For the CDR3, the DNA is TGCAGCGTTGGAGGCAGGGGGACTCAAGAGACCCAGTACTTC. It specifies CSVGGRGTQETQYF.